This T cell receptor beta chain was sequenced in a study of shared clonotypes between healthy human individuals (dated by TCRdb to about 2020). Looking at the study overall: Two women and a few men aged 18 to 49 years were included in the cohort. For each donor, three plates each were used for CD4 naive and CD4 memory, two plates were used for CD8 naive, and one plate was used for CD8 memory. To estimate repertoire size and how much clonotypes are shared between individuals, the study performed deep sequencing of blood TCR repertoires from a handful of healthy adults. To increase sequencing depth and limit assay-specific biases, TCR repertoire library preparation and sequencing were carried out by different laboratories using diverse techniques. Per donor, leukapheresis produced somewhere between about 0.94 and 9 billion PBMCs. The investigation overall reported the following: Pairwise subsampling led to the expectation that sequencing depth would affect the degree of clonotype sharing among donors. The genetic and exposure-history diversity represented was limited by the small number of donors. Roughly 5.2% of naive CD4, around 4% of naive CD8, 2.3% of memory CD4, and approximately 0.39% of memory CD8 clonotypes were shared across a few donors. Sampling was restricted to blood, and TCR repertoires in tissue are likely to differ from TCR repertoires in blood. Higher generation probabilities were observed for clonotypes shared by all four sorted-subset donors than for non-shared clonotypes. Incomplete sequencing was indicated by rarefaction of sorted-subset datasets, despite the large sequencing depth. Naive subsets generally had larger estimated clonotype richness than memory subsets.

Healthy HIV-negative adults with no recently reported acute infections or vaccinations were included as donors. Only Caucasian adults living in Nashville, Tennessee, USA were represented among the donors. Magnetic negative selection was used to enrich CD4+ T cells, after which naive cells were positively selected on CD45RA and the negative fraction became the memory subset. After blood collection by leukapheresis, PBMCs were isolated using Ficoll-Histopaque density gradient centrifugation and then cryopreserved in the vapor phase of liquid nitrogen. Purity and quantity of every magnetically sorted T cell population were checked by analytical flow cytometry. Genomic DNA was isolated from each sorted fraction and quantified by UV absorbance on a Nanodrop 2000c. Comments on this clone: Its antigen is currently not known. One base away there is no much larger clone; base qualities are not given.

V is shortened by 5 bases, J by 1 base, and the region joining them spans 21 bases. The CDR3 starts with the cysteine, ends with the phenylalanine, and has 18 residues. Just CDR3 DNA is preserved here, 54 bases in frame from base 1. Taken from the germline V gene (reference sequence), the CDR1 and CDR2 loops are MNHEY and SMNVEV. Using the deep immunoSEQ assay, multiplex PCR amplified TCR CDR3 regions from genomic DNA. Extracted genomic DNA from each cell subset was distributed evenly across all wells of several immunoSEQ 96-well plates, and each plate was treated as a replicate. Each replicate PCR for sorted subsets received about 210 ng genomic DNA, equal to roughly 33,000 T cell genomes. Purified libraries were quantified with a Qubit 3.0 fluorometer, sized on a Bioanalyzer 2100, and re-quantified with the KAPA Library Quantification kit. Every immunoSEQ 96-well plate was sequenced on a dedicated single-read 150-cycle Illumina NextSeq 550 flow cell. On the study's bioinformatics: Because the immunoSEQ output held only junctional sequences and lacked quality scores, the filtering could not match the filtering applied to full-length reads. To assign V/J genes and CDR3, sequences were annotated using PyIR, a Python wrapper for IgBLAST v1.9, with IMGT germline references. Reads were removed for weak V/J assignments (E-value above 1e-6), missing CDR3, stop codons, out-of-frame junctions, or ambiguous translated residues. V3J clonotypes were defined by identical inferred V gene, J gene, and CDR3 amino acid sequence. Percentage overlap between repertoires was calculated by dividing the number of shared unique clonotypes by the size of the smaller repertoire. Repertoire richness was assessed with RTK rarefaction, the Chao1 estimator, and Recon v2.1 estimates of unobserved clonotypes. Generation probabilities for all TCRbeta clonotypes obtained by the gDNA method from a handful of donors were computed using OLGA. The immuneACCESS repertoire file appears here via TCRdb, limited to in-frame rearrangements. These files lack a portion of the clones; in checked studies, under half of the deficit traces to unresolved V genes, and the cause of the others is not known. V and J calls and clone size come straight from that table; D and trimming were deduced from the DNA. For this sample there are a few million clones; 85% to 95% appear just once. The ten largest clonotypes hold 0.39% of the sample.

The V and J genes are TRBV27 and TRBJ1-3; tentative D gene TRBD1, with 5 bases matching. The source of this sequence is a young man in good health. Some clones in this sample may be carry-over from other donors' samples. Sequencing input: naive CD4+ T cells from PBMCs. The cell subset or site label, as the study defines it: CD45RA+ positively selected. This receptor has the CDR3 CASSPAKGREISGNTIYF. The nucleotide sequence reads as follows: TGTGCCAGCAGTCCCGCCAAGGGCAGGGAAATTTCTGGAAACACCATATATTTT.